The 6 T cell receptor beta chains below come from one sample, sequenced in a study of T-cell reconstitution after alpha-beta-depleted transplantation in children. Molecular barcoding with unique molecular identifiers was used for the TCRbeta library. One entry per CDR3 protein results from TCRdb running MiXCR on the PCR reads. The sample carries roughly 790,000 distinct CDR3 sequences, roughly 15% recorded once. Source: PBMCs, mostly from graft donor cells, taken 360 days after TCRalphabeta/CD19-depleted stem cell transplant. These TCRs come from a male patient aged 5 to 17 who had a stem cell transplant for acute lymphoblastic leukemia, so the T cells may come from the graft donor.

This clonotype was detected many times. The genes are TRBV7-3 and TRBJ2-2; D not resolved. CDR3 length equals 16 residues. V shed 2 bases and J shed 6 bases, with 16 bases lying between them. Germline CDR1 and CDR2: SGHTA and FQGTGA. The CDR3 region has the DNA TGTGCCAGCAGCTTACAACCGGGCGCAAGGGCCGGGGAGCTGTTTTTT. Translation gives CASSLQPGARAGELFF.

J is TRBJ2-3 and V is TRBV5-4; unclear D gene. The CDR3 contains 15 residues. Trimming took 5 bases from V and 1 from J, leaving 14 bases between them. The V gene's germline CDR1 is SGHNT and CDR2 YYREEE (reference sequence). CDR3 nucleotide sequence: TGTGCCAGCAGAATTCACAATCTGGGCACAGATACGCAGTATTTT. This sequence encodes CASRIHNLGTDTQYF.

The chain combines TRBV19 with TRBJ2-1; no reliable D call. Germline V lookup: CDR1 LNHDA, CDR2 SQIVND (reference sequence). V lost 0 bases to trimming and J lost 6 bases, with 12 bases between them. This CDR3 has 15 residues. The CDR3 here is CASSIDRGLANEQFF. Here the CDR3 DNA reads TGTGCCAGTAGTATAGATCGTGGGTTAGCCAATGAGCAGTTCTTC.

This chain connects TRBV20-1 to TRBJ1-1; D gene ambiguous. This CDR3 region has 14 residues. Germline loops: CDR1 DFQATT, CDR2 SNEGSKA (reference sequence). Trimming removed 5 bases from V and 3 bases from J, with 16 bases in between. In DNA form, the CDR3 reads TGCAGTGCTCCCTTTGGGGATTGGGACACTGAAGCTTTCTTT. Its protein is CSAPFGDWDTEAFF.

The chain is built from TRBV5-1 and TRBJ2-1, with a weak D call TRBD2 (6 bases). The V gene lost 4 bases and the J gene lost 10 bases, with 18 bases spanning the gap. Per the germline V gene, CDR1 is SGHRS and CDR2 is YFSETQ. The CDR3 runs to 14 residues. The CDR3 loop is CASSGGLPAREQFF. In DNA, the CDR3 is TGCGCCAGCAGCGGCGGACTACCAGCTAGGGAGCAGTTCTTC.

The V and J genes are TRBV28 and TRBJ2-3; no definite D call. The CDR3 runs to 14 residues. V was pared by 4 bases and J by 0 bases, with 8 bases between. Per germline, CDR1 MDHEN and CDR2 SYDVKM. The CDR3 DNA reads TGTGCCAGCAGTTCGTTCTCTAGCACAGATACGCAGTATTTT. As protein: CASSSFSSTDTQYF.